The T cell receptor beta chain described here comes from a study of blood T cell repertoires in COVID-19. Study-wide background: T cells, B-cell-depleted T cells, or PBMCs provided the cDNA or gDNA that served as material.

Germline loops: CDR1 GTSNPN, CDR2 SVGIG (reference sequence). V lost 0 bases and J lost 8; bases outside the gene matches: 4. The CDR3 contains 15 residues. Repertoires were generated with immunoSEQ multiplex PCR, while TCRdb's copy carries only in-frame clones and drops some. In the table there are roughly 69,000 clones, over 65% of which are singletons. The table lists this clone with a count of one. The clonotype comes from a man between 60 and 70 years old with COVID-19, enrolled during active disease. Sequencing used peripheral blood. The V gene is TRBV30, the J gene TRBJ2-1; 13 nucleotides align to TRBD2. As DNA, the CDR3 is TGTGCCTGGAGTGTTGGACTAGCGGGAGCAGATGAGCAGTTCTTC. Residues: CAWSVGLAGADEQFF.